One T cell receptor (beta chain) is described in this entry. These data originate in a study of blood T cell repertoires in COVID-19. CDR1 and CDR2 from the germline V gene are ENHRY and SYGVKD. The CDR3 is 14 residues long. The V gene end was trimmed by 6 bases and the J gene end by 2 bases; junction bases not matched to a gene: 6. This table comes from immunoSEQ multiplex PCR, and its TCRdb copy is limited to in-frame clones, with some not included. The table includes about 300,000 clones, 80% to 90% detected once. The source of this sequence is a man aged 18 to 29 who had recovered from COVID-19. The chain employs TRBV10-3 and TRBJ1-1, with TRBD1 matching over 7 bases. Specimen: peripheral blood. CDR3 region: CAISPGTVNTEAFF. The DNA for the CDR3 is TGTGCCATCAGCCCCGGGACAGTTAACACTGAAGCTTTCTTT.